Shown below are 24 T cell receptor beta chains from a single sample sequenced in a study of blood T cell repertoires in COVID-19. Profiled with immunoSEQ multiplex PCR; TCRdb holds only in-frame clones, not every one. The repertoire holds some 120,000 clones, with 85% as singletons. The sequenced material came from peripheral blood. The receptors come from a human donor in a cohort sampled during active COVID-19.

This clone was counted a single time. The chain is built from TRBV7-8 and TRBJ2-7, with 8 bases aligning to TRBD1. Germline V gene data show CDR1 as SGHVS and CDR2 as FQNEAQ. This CDR3 spans 13 amino acids. Trimming at V came to 1 base and at J to 6 bases, leaving 2 bases not matched to a gene. CDR3 in DNA: TGTGCCAGCAGCTTAGGGACAGGGTCCGAGCAGTACGTC. Amino acids: CASSLGTGSEQYV.

The rearrangement joins TRBV7-2 to TRBJ1-1, with a tentative D call TRBD1 (5 bases). Deletions cut 1 base from V and 3 bases from J, with 18 bases between. The CDR3 has 17 residues. From germline, CDR1 is SGHTA and CDR2 FQGNSA. For the CDR3, the DNA is TGTGCCAGCAGCTTAGTTGGACTCAGGGAGGGGTACACTGAAGCTTTCTTT. Translated: CASSLVGLREGYTEAFF.

This clone was recorded once. The chain carries TRBV2 and TRBJ2-1; possible D gene TRBD1, 5 bases. Trimming pared 4 bases from V and 5 bases from J, leaving 15 bases between. Germline V gene sequence: CDR1 SNHLY, CDR2 FYNNEI. This CDR3 is 15 amino acids long. For the CDR3, the DNA is TGTGCCAGCAGTGTCGGCAGGGTTGTGAACAATGAGCAGTTCTTC. Encoded protein: CASSVGRVVNNEQFF.

The chain couples TRBV7-2 to TRBJ2-5; 9 bases are a match to TRBD1. V shed 0 bases and J 2 bases; nucleotides not matched to a gene: 4. The CDR3 covers 16 residues. Germline CDR1 reads SGHTA; CDR2 reads FQGNSA. CDR3 in DNA: TGTGCCAGCAGCTTAGCGCCGGGACAGGGACAAGAGACCCAGTACTTC. Protein product: CASSLAPGQGQETQYF.

The V call is TRBV6-1, the J call TRBJ1-2; 9 bases fit TRBD1. J gave up 6 bases and V 3 bases, and 11 bases lay outside the gene matches. CDR1 MNHNS and CDR2 SASEGT come from the germline V gene. The CDR3 extends over 16 amino acids. The CDR3 nucleotides are TGTGCCAGCAGTGAGACGAGGGGGACAGGGAGCGATGGCTACACCTTC. Translated: CASSETRGTGSDGYTF.

V gene TRBV2 combines with J gene TRBJ2-1, with 8 positions matching TRBD2. Germline lookup yields CDR1 SNHLY and CDR2 FYNNEI. CDR3 length: 14 amino acids. The V and J ends lost 3 bases and 9 bases, in that order; junction bases with no gene match: 7. This CDR3 reads CASSDGGGWAEQFF. CDR3 coding DNA: TGTGCCAGCAGTGACGGGGGGGGCTGGGCTGAGCAGTTCTTC.

The chain employs TRBV4-3 and TRBJ2-5; D call uncertain. The V end was cut by 2 bases, the J end by 5 bases, with 15 bases between. The CDR3 spans 15 residues. CDR1 and CDR2 from the germline V gene are LGHNA and YSLEER. CDR3 nucleotide sequence: TGCGCCAGCAGCCAAACAAGACACCCTGGCGAGACCCAGTACTTC. Residues: CASSQTRHPGETQYF.

The chain combines TRBV7-8 with TRBJ2-3; weak D call: TRBD2 (5 bases). Germline CDR1 and CDR2: SGHVS and FQNEAQ. V shed 5 bases and J shed 0 bases, with 12 bases lying between them. This CDR3 spans 15 amino acids. The CDR3 DNA reads TGTGCCAGCAGCCCCCAGACGGGGAGCACAGATACGCAGTATTTT. The encoded protein is CASSPQTGSTDTQYF.

The gene calls are TRBV18 and TRBJ2-7, with D possibly being TRBD1 (6 bases). Germline V lookup: CDR1 KGHSH, CDR2 LQKENI. This CDR3 region has 14 residues. With 5 bases removed from V and 1 base from J, the gap between germline ends came to 12 bases. The CDR3: CASSTPRGSYEQYF. The DNA of the CDR3 is TGTGCCAGCTCAACTCCAAGGGGGTCCTACGAGCAGTACTTC.

CDR3 loop: CAISGGGGLYNEQFF. For the CDR3, the DNA is TGTGCCATCAGTGGCGGCGGGGGCCTCTACAATGAGCAGTTCTTC. This chain links TRBV10-3 with TRBJ2-1; D might be TRBD2 (7 bases). Germline V gene sequence: CDR1 ENHRY, CDR2 SYGVKD. Trimming removed 4 bases from V and 3 bases from J, with 13 bases in between. CDR3 length: 15 residues.

This chain links TRBV15 with TRBJ2-1, with 10 bases that match TRBD2. The CDR3 covers 17 residues. J lost 0 bases, V lost 9 bases, and 11 bases had no gene match. The germline V gene has CDR1 LNHNV and CDR2 YYDKDF (reference sequence). CDR3 amino acids: CATMLAGDSSSYNEQFF. As DNA, the CDR3 is TGTGCCACTATGCTAGCGGGAGATTCCAGCTCCTACAATGAGCAGTTCTTC.

The chain recombines TRBV2 with TRBJ1-1; D is unresolved. CDR1 and CDR2 (germline): SNHLY, FYNNEI. The CDR3 consists of 15 residues. V lost 5 bases, J lost 5 bases, and 18 bases lay in between. The CDR3 sequence is CASSPRLGRPTEAFF. CDR3 DNA: TGTGCCAGCAGTCCGAGACTCGGTCGTCCGACTGAAGCTTTCTTT.

This chain connects TRBV18 to TRBJ1-1; D may be TRBD1 (5 bases). The CDR3 runs 15 residues. V was cut by 4 bases and J by 5 bases, with 17 bases left in between. Germline-derived CDR1 and CDR2 are KGHSH and LQKENI. In nucleotides, the CDR3 is TGTGCCAGCTCACGAAATATGGGGCCGCGGACTGAAGCTTTCTTT. Amino acid sequence: CASSRNMGPRTEAFF. The whole variable domain, remainder taken from reference TRBV18 and TRBJ1-1, is NAGVMQNPRHLVRRRGQEARLRCSPMKGHSHVYWYRQLPEEGLKFMVYLQKENIIDESGMPKERFSAEFPKEGPSILRIQQVVRGDSAAYFCASSRNMGPRTEAFFGQGTRLTVV.

In this sample, this clone turned up once. The CDR3 reads CAISGAPGTASSYNEQFF. The CDR3 DNA is TGTGCCATCAGTGGAGCTCCCGGGACAGCGAGCTCCTACAATGAGCAGTTCTTC. The V and J genes are TRBV10-3 and TRBJ2-1; TRBD1 matches 7 bases. Per germline, CDR1 ENHRY and CDR2 SYGVKD. The CDR3 totals 18 residues. The junction had 12 bases not matched to a gene; V was cut back by 4 bases and J by 0 bases.

The chain employs TRBV6-6 and TRBJ2-1; 14 nucleotides line up with TRBD2. Losses at the gene ends were 5 bases for V and 5 bases for J; bases not matched to a gene: 2. From germline, CDR1 is MNHNY and CDR2 SVGAGI (reference sequence). This CDR3 is built from 15 residues. The CDR3 reads CASSGTSGSHNEQFF. The CDR3 DNA reads TGTGCCAGCAGTGGGACTAGCGGGAGTCACAATGAGCAGTTCTTC.

The V gene is TRBV5-4, the J gene TRBJ2-7; the match to TRBD1 covers 9 bases. Germline values: CDR1 SGHNT, CDR2 YYREEE (reference sequence). Germline trimming cut 3 bases from V and 6 bases from J; bases unmatched to any gene: 4. CDR3 length: 13 residues. CDR3 DNA sequence: TGTGCCAGCAGCTCCACAGGGGGCGGCGAGCAGTACTTC. Its translation is CASSSTGGGEQYF.

This clone came up once. Here the CDR3 reads CASSAAGGTGVGGEQFF. In DNA, the CDR3 is TGCGCCAGCAGCGCGGCTGGGGGGACAGGGGTTGGCGGTGAGCAGTTCTTC. The gene calls are TRBV5-1 and TRBJ2-1; TRBD1 matches 10 bases. In germline, CDR1 is SGHRS, CDR2 YFSETQ. Trimming removed 4 bases from V and 9 bases from J; junction bases left unmatched: 16. CDR3 length equals 17 residues.

The chain has TRBV27 and TRBJ2-3, with 13 positions matching TRBD2. Per the germline V gene, CDR1 is MNHEY and CDR2 is SMNVEV (reference sequence). This CDR3 spans 18 amino acids. Trimming at V came to 5 bases and at J to 4 bases, leaving 12 bases not matched to a gene. The CDR3 DNA is TGTGCCAGCAGTCCAAGGACTAGCGGGAGTGCGGTGGCAGATACGCAGTATTTT. This encodes CASSPRTSGSAVADTQYF.

J is TRBJ2-1 and V is TRBV4-1, with TRBD1 identical over 7 bases. V shed 0 bases, J shed 0 bases, and the junction held 5 bases outside the gene matches. This CDR3 region has 17 residues. CDR1 and CDR2 from the germline V gene are MGHRA and YSYEKL. The CDR3 DNA reads as TGCGCCAGCAGCCAAGAAGGGGGCTCGAGCTCCTACAATGAGCAGTTCTTC. Translating gives CASSQEGGSSSYNEQFF.

The chain combines TRBV9 with TRBJ1-1, with D perhaps TRBD1 (6 bases). V was pared by 3 bases and J by 3 bases, with 9 bases between. CDR3 size: 13 residues. Germline V lookup: CDR1 SGDLS, CDR2 YYNGEE. The CDR3 DNA sequence: TGTGCCAGCAGCGAGGCAGGGGACACTGAAGCTTTCTTT. It yields the protein CASSEAGDTEAFF.

The chain employs TRBV2 and TRBJ2-5; 11 bases fit TRBD2. The CDR3 has 17 residues. The V gene's germline CDR1 is SNHLY and CDR2 FYNNEI. V shed 7 bases, J shed 0 bases, and the junction held 10 bases outside the gene matches. The CDR3 loop is CASNIGETSGNQETQYF. The CDR3 bases are TGTGCCAGCAACATCGGGGAGACTAGCGGGAACCAAGAGACCCAGTACTTC. The full variable domain, with the rest looked up from reference TRBV2 and TRBJ2-5, is EPEVTQTPSHQVTQMGQEVILRCVPISNHLYFYWYRQILGQKVEFLVSFYNNEISEKSEIFDDQFSVERPDGSNFTLKIRSTKLEDSAMYFCASNIGETSGNQETQYFGPGTRLLVL.

J is TRBJ2-3 and V is TRBV6-5; 13 bases are shared with TRBD2. CDR3 length: 16 amino acids. Trimming at V came to 4 bases and at J to 2 bases, leaving 3 bases not matched to a gene. Germline CDR1 MNHEY, CDR2 SVGAGI. The CDR3 nucleotides are TGTGCCAGCAGTTTGACTAGCGGGGGGTTCACAGATACGCAGTATTTT. The encoded protein is CASSLTSGGFTDTQYF.

This clone was recorded a few times. The chain uses TRBV2 and TRBJ1-2; the match to TRBD1 covers 7 bases. The junction had 8 bases not matched to a gene; V was cut back by 11 bases and J by 5 bases. CDR1 is SNHLY and CDR2 is FYNNEI in the germline V gene. The CDR3 contains 12 residues. The CDR3 region is CAGSTGDYGYTF. CDR3 nucleotides: TGTGCCGGATCAACAGGGGATTATGGCTACACCTTC.

The chain joins TRBV18 to TRBJ2-1; 14 nucleotides align to TRBD2. Germline V CDR1 and CDR2: KGHSH, LQKENI. The CDR3 length is 17 residues. After removal of 8 bases from V and 7 bases from J, the junction contained 13 bases not matched to a gene. The CDR3 DNA follows: TGTGCCAGCCATTACTTACCGGGACTAGCGGGGGATAATGAGCAGTTCTTC. It encodes CASHYLPGLAGDNEQFF.